This TCR beta chain came from a study of PD-1 blockade in classical Hodgkin lymphoma. Points on this clone: What it binds is unknown.

Every one of the patients relapsed after autologous stem cell transplantation (brentuximab vedotin exposure was variable). General study results and limits: When set against healthy donors, newly diagnosed patients were reported to show lower baseline TCR diversity. Reasons behind the repertoire differences stay unclear, perhaps disease activity or earlier therapy.

Clones were read by immunoSEQ multiplex PCR, and TCRdb kept only the in-frame ones, dropping some. The data contain 40,000 or so clones, about 87% of them singletons. In germline, CDR1 is SNHLY, CDR2 FYNNEI. The CDR3 is made up of 13 amino acids. Deletions cut 5 bases from V and 14 bases from J, with 20 bases between. The chain uses TRBV2 and TRBJ2-3, with D possibly matching TRBD2 (5 bases). This specimen was peripheral blood mononuclear cells (PBMCs), taken at baseline. The origin of this receptor is a human donor with classical Hodgkin lymphoma. This chain's CDR3 is CASSPRGGLAGYF. The CDR3 bases are TGTGCCAGCAGTCCCCGAGGTGGACTGGCGGGGTATTTT.